This entry lists 9 T cell receptor beta chains sequenced from one sample in a study of T cell responses to AZD1222 COVID-19 vaccine (dated by TCRdb to about 2021). What the time point label conveys for this sample: baseline before first vaccination. The library was obtained by the immunoSEQ multiplex PCR assay. What TCRdb holds here is the immuneACCESS table cut down to in-frame rearrangements. Part of the clones is not present; checked against another copy, under half of the missing clones reflect an unresolved V gene, and the others are unexplained. The sample table records more than 150,000 clones; about 91% of these occur just once. 4.4% of the sample is held by the ten biggest clonotypes. The material was peripheral blood, obtained on day 0 of AZD1222 vaccination. The receptors were gathered from an adult in good health.

V is TRBV6-2 or TRBV6-3 and J is TRBJ2-1, with TRBD1 matching over 9 bases. V gave up 4 bases and J gave up 3 bases; unmatched junction bases: 4. The CDR3 runs 15 residues. The germline V gene encodes CDR1 MNHEY and CDR2 SVGEGT. The CDR3 loop is CASSFPGQGYNEQFF. In DNA form, the CDR3 reads TGTGCCAGCAGTTTCCCGGGACAGGGCTACAATGAGCAGTTCTTC.

The gene calls are TRBV2 and TRBJ1-2; 10 bases fit TRBD1. This CDR3 is built from 15 residues. Germline V gene sequence: CDR1 SNHLY, CDR2 FYNNEI. V trimming: 3 bases; J trimming: 10 bases; junction bases outside the gene matches: 11. CDR3 region: CASSDRAGTGVHYTF. For the CDR3, the DNA is TGTGCCAGCAGTGATAGGGCCGGGACAGGGGTGCACTACACCTTC.

V and J are TRBV4-2 and TRBJ2-1; D remains unclear. The CDR3 has 14 amino acids. Trimming shortened V by 0 bases and J by 7 bases, and 10 bases separated the two germline ends. Looked up from germline, CDR1 is LGHNA and CDR2 is YNFKEQ. CDR3 sequence reads: CASSQEGSNNEQFF. Here the CDR3 DNA reads TGTGCCAGCAGCCAAGAAGGGTCCAATAATGAGCAGTTCTTC.

The rearrangement links TRBV30 to TRBJ1-5; D is uncertain. The V gene lost 3 bases and the J gene lost 4 bases, with 10 bases spanning the gap. This CDR3 is 13 amino acids long. Germline V CDR1 and CDR2: GTSNPN, SVGIG (reference sequence). DNA for the CDR3: TGTGCCTGGAGCGAACAGCAGAATCAGCCCCAGCATTTT. Protein sequence: CAWSEQQNQPQHF.

CDR3 sequence (DNA): TGTGCCAGCAGCTTGGGGACAGCTTCCTACGAGCAGTACTTC. Encoded protein: CASSLGTASYEQYF. This chain joins TRBV5-5 and TRBJ2-7, with D possibly being TRBD1 (6 bases). The germline gives CDR1 SGHKS, CDR2 YYEKEE (reference sequence). This CDR3 comprises 14 residues. V lost 0 bases, J lost 1 base, and 8 bases lay in between.

CDR3 amino acids: CASSQGTSSYEQYF. CDR3 DNA sequence: TGCGCCAGCAGCCAGGGGACCAGCAGCTACGAGCAGTACTTC. This chain uses TRBV4-3 with TRBJ2-7, with D perhaps given as TRBD1 or TRBD2 (5 bases each). V shed 3 bases and J shed 3 bases, with 12 bases lying between them. Germline CDR1 reads LGHNA; CDR2 reads YSLEER. This CDR3 is 14 amino acids long.

V usage is TRBV2 and J usage is TRBJ2-2; TRBD1 matches at 9 bases. The J segment lost 3 bases and the V segment lost 6 bases, leaving 5 bases of the junction unmatched. This CDR3 region has 15 residues. CDR1 and CDR2 from the germline V gene are SNHLY and FYNNEI. CDR3 sequence (DNA): TGTGCCAGCAGAGGGACAGGGAGTTACACCGGGGAGCTGTTTTTT. Protein product: CASRGTGSYTGELFF.

This chain links TRBV6-5 with TRBJ1-1; D unclear. The CDR3 length is 14 residues. Trimming pared 2 bases from V and 5 bases from J, leaving 12 bases between. From germline, CDR1 is MNHEY and CDR2 SVGAGI. The CDR3 DNA sequence: TGTGCCAGCAGTTACCTCCGGGGAGATACTGAAGCTTTCTTT. Its translation is CASSYLRGDTEAFF.

The CDR3 DNA follows: TGTGCCAGCAGACGCAGTAGCGGGAGTAAGCCCTACAATGAGCAGTTCTTC. Translating gives CASRRSSGSKPYNEQFF. V gene TRBV3-1 (or the pseudogene TRBV3-2) combines with J gene TRBJ2-1; TRBD2 aligns across 9 bases. The CDR3 extends over 17 amino acids. Losses at the gene ends were 6 bases for V and 2 bases for J; bases not matched to a gene: 11. Germline CDR1 reads LGHDT; CDR2 reads YNNKEL (reference sequence).